This T cell receptor beta chain is drawn from a study of blood T cell repertoires in COVID-19 (dated by TCRdb to between 2020 and 2021). Context from the whole study: Samples from collaborators originated in the United States, Italy and Spain and spanned both the acute and convalescent phases of COVID-19. HLA class I and class II types, where available, came from metadata supplied by the sample provider rather than from assay-based typing. Sample metadata almost always included a de-identified subject ID, COVID-19 status, age in years and sex. The material from the prospective study consisted of cDNA or gDNA derived from T cells, B-cell-depleted T cells, or PBMCs. The dataset comprised deeply sampled blood TCRbeta repertoires from subjects exposed to, actively infected with, or recovered from COVID-19. A freely available public database, intended as a resource for researchers studying the immune response to SARS-CoV-2, is where the repertoires were released. Samples were obtained from the ongoing ImmuneRACE study (first 160 participants) and from some 1,300 subjects provided by 6 global collaborators. Overall results and qualifications from the work: Clinical and demographic metadata were provided uncurated, with the amount varying by source and participant.

About this clone itself: Its antigen is currently not known. No base quality values were provided; no much bigger clone lies one nucleotide off.

TCRbeta CDR3 regions were amplified from genomic DNA using the immunoSEQ Assay, a bias-controlled multiplex PCR. The authors' pipeline ran thus. The number of nucleated cells in each sample was estimated by amplification of reference gene primers within the assay. To quantify the absolute abundance of each unique TCRbeta CDR3 rearrangement, sequence reads were collapsed and filtered. For each sample, productive Simpson clonality was calculated as the square root of Simpson's diversity index across productive rearrangements. TCRdb re-hosts the immuneACCESS table, in-frame sequences only. Its copies lack some clones; in the studies checked, an unresolved V gene accounts for under half of them, and the cause for the rest is not known. Clone size and V and J calls were adopted from that table, with D and trimming inferred from the DNA. This sample gives 200,000 to 250,000 clones in total; about 84% of them show up just once. Clones ranked in the top ten supply roughly 1.8% of the sample.

Enrolling through a virtual design, the prospective study's participants ranged in age from roughly 18 to 89 years and lived across 20 to 25 United States geographic areas. To assign participants to cohorts, the prospective study relied on clinical history that participants themselves reported in a screening survey and a study questionnaire. ImmuneRACE Cohort 3 recovered participants were defined by two consecutive negative NP/OP PCR tests, healthcare professional clearance, or symptom resolution. Mobile phlebotomists in the prospective study collected whole blood, serum and a nasopharyngeal or oropharyngeal swab from every participant. Prospective study participants could optionally give additional blood draws and questionnaires over a roughly two-month period. Prospective study blood samples were shipped either frozen or at room temperature before DNA extraction. CDR1 and CDR2 are read off the germline V gene as SGHNT and YENEEA. Including cysteine and phenylalanine, the CDR3 has 17 amino acids. Just the 51-base CDR3 DNA is kept, in frame starting at base 1. The germline ends are 18 bases apart after V is trimmed by 4 bases and J by 1 base.

Sequenced sample: PBMCs or T cells enriched from blood (not recorded which). In this chain, TRBV11-3 is recombined with TRBJ2-3, and perhaps TRBD1 as D gene, on 5 matching bases. The TCR sequence derives from a man aged 55 to 70 who had recovered from COVID-19. The DNA reads TGTGCCAGCAGCTCCCGGGCTTTTTCAGGGCGCACAGATACGCAGTATTTT. Its protein reads: CASSSRAFSGRTDTQYF.